The 14 T cell receptor beta chains given below trace back to one sample, sequenced in a study of lung T cells in sarcoidosis with Löfgren's syndrome. A single record per CDR3 protein comes from TCRdb applying MiXCR to the reads. This sample has 50,000 to 65,000 distinct CDR3 sequences, with about 20% found just once. What was sequenced was CD4+ T cells from PBMCs. The receptors were gathered from a human donor with sarcoidosis (Löfgren's syndrome or another form), or a control subject (not recorded which).

The CDR3 nucleotides are TGTGCCAGCAGCTGGGACAAAGTCAACTATGGCTACACCTTC. Protein product: CASSWDKVNYGYTF. V usage is TRBV7-9 and J usage is TRBJ1-2, with D possibly being TRBD1 (6 bases). This CDR3 is 14 amino acids long. Trimming took 4 bases from V and 2 from J, leaving 11 bases between them. Germline-derived CDR1 and CDR2 are SEHNR and FQNEAQ (reference sequence).

This chain joins TRBV5-4 and TRBJ2-7; 12 bases line up with TRBD2. Germline V gene sequence: CDR1 SGHNT, CDR2 YYREEE (reference sequence). J gave up 4 bases and V 3 bases, and 5 bases lay outside the gene matches. This CDR3 spans 15 amino acids. The chain's CDR3 is CASSYGLAGPYEQYF. CDR3 bases: TGTGCCAGCAGCTATGGACTAGCGGGACCGTACGAGCAGTACTTC.

In its sample, this clonotype was seen many times. The rearrangement links TRBV28 to TRBJ2-5; 8 positions agree with TRBD2. Germline V CDR1 and CDR2: MDHEN, SYDVKM. V dropped 6 bases and J dropped 3; count of bases not matched to a gene: 6. The CDR3 length is 14 residues. CDR3 residues: CASSSSGREETQYF. The DNA of the CDR3 is TGTGCCAGCAGCTCCAGCGGGAGAGAAGAGACCCAGTACTTC.

The gene calls are TRBV29-1 and TRBJ2-5; 8 bases map to TRBD2. V was pared by 7 bases and J by 4 bases, with 20 bases of the junction left unmatched. Germline CDR1 and CDR2: SQVTM and ANQGSEA. This CDR3 has 17 residues. CDR3 nucleotides: TGCAGCGCCGGAGGCGGTCAACCTCGGGAGGGTTTAGAGACCCAGTACTTC. Translated: CSAGGGQPREGLETQYF.

This chain joins TRBV27 and TRBJ2-7; D is undetermined. V was pared by 5 bases and J by 2 bases, with 19 bases between. Germline CDR1 reads MNHEY; CDR2 reads SMNVEV (reference sequence). The CDR3 spans 16 residues. The CDR3 nucleotides read TGTGCCAGCAGTACGACGCAGGTTGGCCTAGCCTACGAGCAGTACGTC. Translated, it gives CASSTTQVGLAYEQYV.

Comments on this clonotype: Possible read error: a much larger clone is one base away. V usage is TRBV20-1 and J usage is TRBJ2-7, with D perhaps assigned TRBD1 or TRBD2 (5 bases each). Germline values: CDR1 DFQATT, CDR2 SNEGSKA (reference sequence). CDR3 length: 13 amino acids. The V and J ends lost 5 bases and 2 bases respectively, with 13 bases between them. In nucleotides, the CDR3 is TGCAGTGCTGGCCGGGGCACTACCTACGAGCAGTACTTC. Protein: CSAGRGTTYEQYF.

Many counts were recorded for this clonotype. The chain combines TRBV20-1 with TRBJ1-1, with a possible D match to TRBD1 (6 bases). The CDR3 has 13 amino acids. Trimming cost V 3 bases and J 11 bases, with 19 bases left between them. Germline-derived CDR1 and CDR2 are DFQATT and SNEGSKA (reference sequence). Written as DNA, the CDR3 is TGCAGTGCTAGGCCGAATTGGGGGGCAGGGGCTTTCTTT. This translates into CSARPNWGAGAFF.

This chain links TRBV19 with TRBJ1-4, with 7 bases lining up with TRBD1. Germline CDR1 and CDR2: LNHDA and SQIVND (reference sequence). J was trimmed by 5 bases and V by 6 bases; bases with no gene match: 12. The CDR3 contains 16 residues. The CDR3 nucleotides read TGTGCCAGTAGGTCCGGTACCGGACAGGTGAATGAAAAACTGTTTTTT. It specifies CASRSGTGQVNEKLFF.

This clonotype was found once. A much more abundant neighbour one base away suggests this may be a read error. The chain has TRBV27 and TRBJ2-1; 8 bases fit TRBD1. V gave up 6 bases and J gave up 9 bases; unmatched junction bases: 10. The germline CDR1 and CDR2 sequences are MNHEY and SMNVEV (reference sequence). This CDR3 contains 14 residues. The CDR3 nucleotides are TGTGCCAGCAGGGGACAGGCCCAAGGTACTGAGCAGTTCTTC. It yields the protein CASRGQAQGTEQFF.

This clonotype was seen many times. The chain employs TRBV27 and TRBJ1-2; D possibly corresponds to TRBD1 (6 bases). The germline V and J ends were trimmed by 5 bases and 8 bases, with 15 bases remaining between them. The CDR3 length is 13 residues. From germline, CDR1 is MNHEY and CDR2 SMNVEV (reference sequence). CDR3 DNA sequence: TGTGCCAGCAGTACCGCACAGGGCCACGGCTACACCTTC. Its translation is CASSTAQGHGYTF.

Many counts were recorded for this clonotype. The V gene is TRBV20-1, the J gene TRBJ2-2; D remains ambiguous. V lost 2 bases and J 6 bases, leaving 7 bases between the germline ends. CDR1 is DFQATT and CDR2 is SNEGSKA in the germline V gene (reference sequence). The CDR3 sequence is 12 residues long. CDR3 in DNA: TGCAGTGCTAGAAGGGCCGCCGGGGAGCTGTTTTTT. Residues: CSARRAAGELFF.

This clonotype was seen a handful of times. Written as DNA, the CDR3 is TGTGCCAGCAGCCAAGAACAAGGGGTCTACGAGCAGTACTTC. It is translated as CASSQEQGVYEQYF. The gene calls are TRBV3-1 and TRBJ2-7, with a weak D call TRBD1 (5 bases). Germline CDR1 reads LGHDT; CDR2 reads YNNKEL (reference sequence). This CDR3 has 14 amino acids. V lost 0 bases and J 3 bases, leaving 9 bases between the germline ends.

V is TRBV24-1 and J is TRBJ2-3; 8 nucleotides align to TRBD1. Trimming took 4 bases from V and 1 from J; bases not matched to a gene: 3. This CDR3 is built from 15 residues. CDR1 and CDR2 (germline): KGHDR, SFDVKD. The CDR3 DNA reads as TGTGCCACCAGTGACCCGACAGGGGGCACAGATACGCAGTATTTT. This translates into CATSDPTGGTDTQYF.

Only a few counts were recorded for this clonotype. The rearrangement uses TRBV18 and TRBJ1-1; possibly TRBD1 for D (5 bases). The CDR3 is 13 residues long. V was pared by 5 bases and J by 2 bases, with 9 bases between. Germline V CDR1 and CDR2: KGHSH, LQKENI. The CDR3 region is CASSSQGNTEAFF. The CDR3 nucleotides are TGTGCCAGCTCAAGCCAGGGAAACACTGAAGCTTTCTTT.